This entry is about one T cell receptor (beta chain). This record comes from a study of graft-versus-host responses after intestinal transplantation. About the research overall: Grafts were multivisceral, liver-intestinal, or isolated intestinal.

Repertoires were generated with immunoSEQ multiplex PCR, while TCRdb's copy carries only in-frame clones and drops some. The top ten hold under 2.5% of the sample, which has over 35,000 clones, 75% to 95% seen once. The CDR3 has 14 amino acids. Trimming removed 2 bases at V and 2 bases at J, with 9 bases between. Germline CDR1 and CDR2: ENHRY and SYGVKD. Specimen: PBMCs, collected approximately 300 days after intestinal transplant. This sequence joins TRBV10-3 and TRBJ1-2, with D possibly TRBD1 on 5 matching bases. This clonotype originated in a human patient who received an intestinal transplant, so some T cells may come from the graft donor. CDR3 loop: CAISELTGNYGYTF. CDR3 DNA: TGTGCCATCAGTGAGCTAACAGGCAACTATGGCTACACCTTC.